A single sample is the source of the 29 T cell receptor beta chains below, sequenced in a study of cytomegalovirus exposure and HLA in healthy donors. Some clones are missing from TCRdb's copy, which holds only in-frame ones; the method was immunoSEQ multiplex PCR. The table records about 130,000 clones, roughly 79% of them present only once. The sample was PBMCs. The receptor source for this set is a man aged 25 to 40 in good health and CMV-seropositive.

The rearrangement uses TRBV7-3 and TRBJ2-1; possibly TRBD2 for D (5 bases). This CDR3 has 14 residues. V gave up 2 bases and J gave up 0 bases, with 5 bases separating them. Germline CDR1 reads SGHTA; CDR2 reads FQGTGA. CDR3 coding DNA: TGTGCCAGCAGCTTAGGGAGCTCCTACAATGAGCAGTTCTTC. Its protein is CASSLGSSYNEQFF.

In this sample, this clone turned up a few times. CDR3 sequence reads: CAITRDNSYEQYF. The CDR3 DNA reads TGTGCCATCACCCGGGACAACTCCTACGAGCAGTACTTC. The genes are TRBV10-3 and TRBJ2-7; TRBD1 is a possible D gene (6 bases). The V gene lost 7 bases and the J gene lost 0 bases, with 10 bases spanning the gap. The CDR3 sequence is 13 residues long. Per germline, CDR1 ENHRY and CDR2 SYGVKD.

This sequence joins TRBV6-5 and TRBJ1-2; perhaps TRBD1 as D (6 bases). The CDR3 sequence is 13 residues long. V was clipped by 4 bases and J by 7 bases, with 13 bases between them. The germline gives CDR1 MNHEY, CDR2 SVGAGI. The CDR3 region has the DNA TGTGCCAGCAGTTCCAGGGGTAACACTGGCTACACCTTC. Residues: CASSSRGNTGYTF.

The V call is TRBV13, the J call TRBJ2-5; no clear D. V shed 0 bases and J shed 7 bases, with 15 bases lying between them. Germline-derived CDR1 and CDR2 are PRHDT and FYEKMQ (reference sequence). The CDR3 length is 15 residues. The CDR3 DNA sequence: TGTGCCAGCAGCTTAGGGACGCGGTCGGGTTGGACCCAGTACTTC. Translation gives CASSLGTRSGWTQYF.

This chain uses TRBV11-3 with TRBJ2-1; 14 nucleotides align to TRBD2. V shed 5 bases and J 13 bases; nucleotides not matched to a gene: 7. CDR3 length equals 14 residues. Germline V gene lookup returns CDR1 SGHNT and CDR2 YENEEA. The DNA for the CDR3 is TGTGCCAGCAGCATGGGGACTAGCGGGGGTTCTCAGTTCTTC. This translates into CASSMGTSGGSQFF.

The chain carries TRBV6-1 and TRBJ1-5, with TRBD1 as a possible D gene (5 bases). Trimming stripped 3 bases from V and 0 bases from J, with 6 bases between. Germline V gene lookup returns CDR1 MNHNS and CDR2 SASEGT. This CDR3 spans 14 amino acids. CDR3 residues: CASSDRVSNQPQHF. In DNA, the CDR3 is TGTGCCAGCAGTGACAGGGTTAGCAATCAGCCCCAGCATTTT.

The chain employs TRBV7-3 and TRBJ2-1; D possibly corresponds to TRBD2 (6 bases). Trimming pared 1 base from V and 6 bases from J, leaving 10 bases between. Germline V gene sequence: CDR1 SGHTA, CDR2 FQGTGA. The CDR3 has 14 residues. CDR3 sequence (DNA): TGTGCCAGCAGCTTAATGGCTAGCGTCAATGAGCAGTTCTTC. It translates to CASSLMASVNEQFF.

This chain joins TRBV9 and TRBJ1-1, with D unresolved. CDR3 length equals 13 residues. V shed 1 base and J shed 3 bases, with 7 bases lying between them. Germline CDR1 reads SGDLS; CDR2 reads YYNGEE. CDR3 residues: CASSVQQDTEAFF. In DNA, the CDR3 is TGTGCCAGCAGCGTACAGCAGGACACTGAAGCTTTCTTT.

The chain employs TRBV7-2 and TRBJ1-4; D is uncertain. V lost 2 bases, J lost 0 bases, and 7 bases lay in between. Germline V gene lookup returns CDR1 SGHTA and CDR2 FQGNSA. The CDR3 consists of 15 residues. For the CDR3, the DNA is TGTGCCAGCAGCTTATCTCGGGCAACTAATGAAAAACTGTTTTTT. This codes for CASSLSRATNEKLFF.

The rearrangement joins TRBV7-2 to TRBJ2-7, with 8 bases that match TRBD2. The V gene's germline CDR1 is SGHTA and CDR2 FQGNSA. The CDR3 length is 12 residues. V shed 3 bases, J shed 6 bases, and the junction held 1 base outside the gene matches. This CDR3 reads CASSFRGGEQYF. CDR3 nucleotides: TGTGCCAGCAGCTTCCGGGGGGGCGAGCAGTACTTC.

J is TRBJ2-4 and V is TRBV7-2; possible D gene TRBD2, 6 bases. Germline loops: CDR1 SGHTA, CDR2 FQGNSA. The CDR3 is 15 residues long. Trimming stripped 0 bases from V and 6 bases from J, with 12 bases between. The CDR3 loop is CASSLAPLAINIQYF. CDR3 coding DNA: TGTGCCAGCAGCTTAGCTCCCCTAGCGATAAACATTCAGTACTTC.

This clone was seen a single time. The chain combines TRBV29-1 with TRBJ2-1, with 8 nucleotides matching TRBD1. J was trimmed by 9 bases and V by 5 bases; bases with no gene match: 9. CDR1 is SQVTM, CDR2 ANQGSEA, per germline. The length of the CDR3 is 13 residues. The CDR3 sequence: CSVIPGGKSEQFF. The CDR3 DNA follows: TGCAGCGTTATCCCAGGGGGCAAGAGTGAGCAGTTCTTC.

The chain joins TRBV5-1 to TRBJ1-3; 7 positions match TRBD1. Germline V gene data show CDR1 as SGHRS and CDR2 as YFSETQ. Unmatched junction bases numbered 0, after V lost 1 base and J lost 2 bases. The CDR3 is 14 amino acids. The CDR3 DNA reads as TGCGCCAGCAGCTTGACAGGGGCTGGAAACACCATATATTTT. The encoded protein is CASSLTGAGNTIYF.

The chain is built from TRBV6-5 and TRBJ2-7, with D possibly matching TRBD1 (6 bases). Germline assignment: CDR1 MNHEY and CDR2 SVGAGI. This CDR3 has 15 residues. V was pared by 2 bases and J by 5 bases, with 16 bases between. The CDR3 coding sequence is TGTGCCAGCAGTTACCTCCGACCAGGGGTCCACGAGCAGTACTTC. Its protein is CASSYLRPGVHEQYF.

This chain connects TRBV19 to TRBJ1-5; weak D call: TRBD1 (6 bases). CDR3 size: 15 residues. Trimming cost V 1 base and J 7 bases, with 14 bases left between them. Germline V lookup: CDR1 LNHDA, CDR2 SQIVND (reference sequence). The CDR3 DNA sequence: TGTGCCAGTAGTATAGGGGAAGGGGGAAGACAGCCCCAGCATTTT. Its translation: CASSIGEGGRQPQHF.

CDR3 region: CASSLGMGSSYEQYF. The CDR3, as DNA: TGTGCCAGCAGCTTAGGTATGGGGAGCTCCTACGAGCAGTACTTC. V usage is TRBV7-2 and J usage is TRBJ2-7, with D perhaps matching TRBD2 (5 bases). V lost 1 base and J 0 bases, leaving 10 bases between the germline ends. In germline, CDR1 is SGHTA, CDR2 FQGNSA. CDR3 length: 15 amino acids.

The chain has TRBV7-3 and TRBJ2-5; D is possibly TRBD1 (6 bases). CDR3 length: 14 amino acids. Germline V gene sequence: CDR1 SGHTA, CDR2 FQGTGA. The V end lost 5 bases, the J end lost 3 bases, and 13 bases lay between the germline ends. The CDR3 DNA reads TGTGCCAGCAGCCCGGACAGAAACAAAGAGACCCAGTACTTC. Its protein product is CASSPDRNKETQYF.

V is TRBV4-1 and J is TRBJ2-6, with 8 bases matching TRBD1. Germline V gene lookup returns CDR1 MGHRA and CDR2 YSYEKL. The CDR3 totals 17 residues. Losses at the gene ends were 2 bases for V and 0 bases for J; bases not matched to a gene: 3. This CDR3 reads CASSQPTGGSGANVLTF. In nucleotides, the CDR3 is TGCGCCAGCAGCCAACCCACAGGGGGCTCTGGGGCCAACGTCCTGACTTTC.

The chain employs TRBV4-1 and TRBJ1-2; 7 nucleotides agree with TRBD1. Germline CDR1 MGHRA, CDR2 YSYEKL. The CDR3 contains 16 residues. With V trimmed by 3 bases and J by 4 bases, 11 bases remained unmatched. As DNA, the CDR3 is TGCGCCAGCAGCCAGGACACAGGGGCGAGGGTCTATGGCTACACCTTC. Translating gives CASSQDTGARVYGYTF.

The CDR3 sequence is CASSLVWTVSYGYTF. The CDR3 region has the DNA TGTGCCAGCAGCTTAGTGTGGACAGTTAGTTATGGCTACACCTTC. This sequence joins TRBV7-2 and TRBJ1-2; tentative D call: TRBD1 (6 bases). CDR1 is SGHTA, CDR2 FQGNSA, per germline. V lost 1 base and J lost 5, with 14 bases in between. This CDR3 has 15 amino acids.

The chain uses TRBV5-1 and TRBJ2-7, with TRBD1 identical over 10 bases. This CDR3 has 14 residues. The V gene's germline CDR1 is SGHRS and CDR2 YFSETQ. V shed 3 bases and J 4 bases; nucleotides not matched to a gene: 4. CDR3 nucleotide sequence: TGCGCCAGCAGCTACCGGACAGGGGGGTACGAGCAGTACTTC. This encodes CASSYRTGGYEQYF.

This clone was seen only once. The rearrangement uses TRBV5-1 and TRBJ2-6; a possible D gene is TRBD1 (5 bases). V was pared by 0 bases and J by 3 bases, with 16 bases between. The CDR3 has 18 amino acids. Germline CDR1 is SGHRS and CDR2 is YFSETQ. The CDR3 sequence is CASSLAAGPAIGANVLTF. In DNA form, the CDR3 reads TGCGCCAGCAGCTTGGCGGCAGGGCCGGCTATTGGGGCCAACGTCCTGACTTTC.

The CDR3 DNA sequence: TGTGCCATCAGTGAATCTGACAGAGACACAGATACGCAGTATTTT. Its protein is CAISESDRDTDTQYF. The chain couples TRBV10-3 to TRBJ2-3; TRBD1 might be the D (5 bases). Germline CDR1 ENHRY, CDR2 SYGVKD. V lost 3 bases, J lost 2 bases, and 12 bases lay in between. There are 15 residues in the CDR3.

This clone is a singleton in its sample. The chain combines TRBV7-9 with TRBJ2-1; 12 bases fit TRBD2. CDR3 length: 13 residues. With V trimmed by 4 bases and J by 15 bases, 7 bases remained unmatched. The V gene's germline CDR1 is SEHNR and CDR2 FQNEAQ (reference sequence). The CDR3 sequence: CASSSGLAGASFF. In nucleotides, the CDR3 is TGTGCCAGCAGCTCGGGACTAGCGGGTGCCTCGTTCTTC. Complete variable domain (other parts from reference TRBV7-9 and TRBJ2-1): DTGVSQNPRHKITKRGQNVTFRCDPISEHNRLYWYRQTLGQGPEFLTYFQNEAQLEKSRLLSDRFSAERPKGSFSTLEIQRTEQGDSAMYLCASSSGLAGASFFGPGTRLTVL.

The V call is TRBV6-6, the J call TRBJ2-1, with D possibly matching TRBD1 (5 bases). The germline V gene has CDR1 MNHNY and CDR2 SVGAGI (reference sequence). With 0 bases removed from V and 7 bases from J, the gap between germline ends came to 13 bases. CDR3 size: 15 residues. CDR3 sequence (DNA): TGTGCCAGCAGTTACTCGATAGCAGGGTCAAATGAGCAGTTCTTC. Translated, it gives CASSYSIAGSNEQFF.

CDR3 coding DNA: TGTGCCAGCAGCCTGCTCGGACTGAACAATGAGCAGTTCTTC. Amino acids: CASSLLGLNNEQFF. The rearrangement links TRBV5-8 to TRBJ2-1; maybe TRBD2 (5 bases). Germline assignment: CDR1 SGHTS and CDR2 YDEGEE. The CDR3 is 14 residues long. Trimming took off 4 bases at V and 5 bases at J, with 13 bases between the two ends.

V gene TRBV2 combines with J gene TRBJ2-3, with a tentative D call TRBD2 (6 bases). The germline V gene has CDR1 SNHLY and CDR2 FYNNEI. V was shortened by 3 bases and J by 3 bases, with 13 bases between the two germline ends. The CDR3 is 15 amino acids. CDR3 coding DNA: TGTGCCAGCAGTGAGCGGCGGGGTTTTACAGATACGCAGTATTTT. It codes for CASSERRGFTDTQYF.

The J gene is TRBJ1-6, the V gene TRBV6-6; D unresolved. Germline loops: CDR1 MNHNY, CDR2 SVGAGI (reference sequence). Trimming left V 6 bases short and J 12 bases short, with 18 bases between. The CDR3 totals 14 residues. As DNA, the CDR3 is TGTGCCAGCAGCCCGGTAGGGTGGGAGCGACCCCTCCACTTT. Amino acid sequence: CASSPVGWERPLHF.

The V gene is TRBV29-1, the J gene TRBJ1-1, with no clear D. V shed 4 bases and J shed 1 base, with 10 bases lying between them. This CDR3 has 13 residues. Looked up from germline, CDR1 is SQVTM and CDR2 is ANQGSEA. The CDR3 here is CSVVTSKNTEAFF. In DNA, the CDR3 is TGCAGCGTTGTGACAAGTAAGAACACTGAAGCTTTCTTT.